This passage covers 32 T cell receptor beta chains from one sample sequenced in a study of CD8 T cells in ankylosing spondylitis. Each CDR3 protein gets one entry after TCRdb re-called the 5' RACE reads with MiXCR. The sample contains fewer than 200,000 distinct CDR3 sequences, about 20% of which appear only once. The specimen was blood, either unsorted or a sorted T cell fraction (not recorded which). These receptors came from a male donor aged 5-29 years with ankylosing spondylitis or in good health (not recorded which).

This clonotype was recorded at least ten times. This chain's CDR3 is CASSTGNYGYTF. CDR3 coding DNA: TGTGCCAGCAGCACAGGGAACTATGGCTACACCTTC. The V and J genes are TRBV27 and TRBJ1-2; D may be TRBD1 (6 bases). Germline CDR1 reads MNHEY; CDR2 reads SMNVEV (reference sequence). V dropped 6 bases and J dropped 2 bases, with 7 bases sitting between them. The CDR3 has 12 amino acids.

At least ten counts were recorded for this clonotype. The rearrangement uses TRBV5-1 and TRBJ2-1; a weak D match, TRBD1 (6 bases). The germline V and J ends were trimmed by 5 bases and 4 bases, with 13 bases remaining between them. Germline-derived CDR1 and CDR2 are SGHRS and YFSETQ. The CDR3 length is 14 residues. The CDR3 region is CASRQATGYNEQFF. The CDR3 DNA reads as TGCGCCAGCAGGCAAGCTACAGGGTACAATGAGCAGTTCTTC.

This clonotype was recorded at least ten times. The chain couples TRBV7-9 to TRBJ2-7; 7 nucleotides align to TRBD1. The germline gives CDR1 SEHNR, CDR2 FQNEAQ (reference sequence). The CDR3 runs 13 residues. The junction had 8 bases not matched to a gene; V was cut back by 5 bases and J by 7 bases. The CDR3 nucleotides are TGTGCCAGCAGCGTCGACAGGGCCGGGGAGCAGTACTTC. It specifies CASSVDRAGEQYF.

This chain connects TRBV20-1 to TRBJ2-1; 15 positions match TRBD2. Per the germline V gene, CDR1 is DFQATT and CDR2 is SNEGSKA (reference sequence). The length of the CDR3 is 17 residues. The trim removed 6 bases at V and 7 bases at J, leaving 13 bases unmatched. CDR3 bases: TGCAGTGCACGGGGGACTAGCGGGAGGATGGCGTGGAATGAGCAGTTCTTC. It specifies CSARGTSGRMAWNEQFF.

This clonotype was recorded many times. The genes are TRBV20-1 and TRBJ2-5; 8 bases agree with TRBD1. Germline lookup yields CDR1 DFQATT and CDR2 SNEGSKA (reference sequence). This CDR3 comprises 13 residues. V was clipped by 7 bases and J by 2 bases; unmatched bases: 6. CDR3 in amino acids: CSGIQGAQETQYF. In nucleotides, the CDR3 is TGCAGTGGCATTCAGGGGGCTCAAGAGACCCAGTACTTC.

V is TRBV12-3 or TRBV12-4 and J is TRBJ2-5, with no clear D. The CDR3 consists of 12 residues. V dropped 6 bases and J dropped 5 bases, with 10 bases sitting between them. The CDR3: CASRGGWETQYF. CDR3 DNA sequence: TGTGCCAGCAGGGGTGGGTGGGAGACCCAGTACTTC.

The chain couples TRBV2 to TRBJ2-7; D is uncertain. Germline V gene lookup returns CDR1 SNHLY and CDR2 FYNNEI. The V and J ends lost 1 base and 6 bases respectively, with 16 bases between them. The CDR3 runs 15 residues. CDR3 amino acids: CASSEGSGSFGEQYV. The CDR3 DNA reads TGTGCCAGCAGTGAAGGGTCGGGTTCCTTTGGCGAGCAGTACGTC.

The sample holds many counts of this clonotype. V is TRBV12-3 or TRBV12-4 and J is TRBJ1-2; 7 bases are shared with TRBD1. V trimming: 5 bases; J trimming: 8 bases; junction bases outside the gene matches: 5. The CDR3 extends over 12 amino acids. CDR3 DNA sequence: TGTGCCAGCAGTGTGGACAGGTGGGGCTACACCTTC. The encoded protein is CASSVDRWGYTF.

V usage is TRBV6-2 or TRBV6-3 and J usage is TRBJ2-7; D not resolved. Germline CDR1 MNHEY, CDR2 SVGEGT. The CDR3 loop spans 13 amino acids. Between the trimmed V and J ends, which lost 8 bases and 2 bases, there was a span of 13 bases. Written as DNA, the CDR3 is TGTGCCAGCCGAGAAGTAACGACCTACGAGCAGTACTTC. This sequence encodes CASREVTTYEQYF.

This clonotype occurred many times. The chain uses TRBV12-3 or TRBV12-4 and TRBJ2-2, with unresolved D. Trimming cost V 3 bases and J 4 bases, with 3 bases left between them. CDR3 length: 12 amino acids. The CDR3 region is CASSFRTGELFF. The CDR3 DNA sequence: TGTGCCAGCAGTTTCCGCACCGGGGAGCTGTTTTTT.

This clonotype was observed many times. This sequence joins TRBV11-2 and TRBJ2-7; D possibly corresponds to TRBD1 (6 bases). V lost 2 bases and J 2 bases, leaving 16 bases between the germline ends. The CDR3 spans 16 residues. The germline V gene has CDR1 SGHAT and CDR2 FQNNGV. The CDR3 bases are TGTGCCAGCAGCTTATATGGGACATCATATACCTACGAGCAGTACGTC. This translates into CASSLYGTSYTYEQYV.

This clonotype was picked up many times. This chain joins TRBV5-6 and TRBJ1-6, with 7 bases identical to TRBD1. J was trimmed by 8 bases and V by 1 base; bases with no gene match: 6. The CDR3 runs 15 residues. CDR1 and CDR2 (germline): SGHDT, YYEEEE. The DNA for the CDR3 is TGTGCCAGCAGCTTGATAGGGGGCTTTGATTCACCCCTCCACTTT. As protein: CASSLIGGFDSPLHF. Together with reference TRBV5-6 and TRBJ1-6, the CDR3 gives the full variable domain: DAGVTQSPTHLIKTRGQQVTLRCSPKSGHDTVSWYQQALGQGPQFIFQYYEEEERQRGNFPDRFSGHQFPNYSSELNVNALLLGDSALYLCASSLIGGFDSPLHFGNGTRLTVT.

This clonotype has at least ten counts. The DNA of the CDR3 is TGTGCCAGCAGCCCCAGGGAAGATACGCAGTATTTT. It yields the protein CASSPREDTQYF. The chain links TRBV6-6 to TRBJ2-3; possibly TRBD1 for D (5 bases). This CDR3 comprises 12 residues. CDR1 and CDR2 (germline): MNHNY, SVGAGI (reference sequence). V lost 6 bases, J lost 5 bases, and 9 bases lay in between.

CDR3 bases: TGCGCCAGCAGTCTAGCGGGAGGGCCCATCAATGAGCAGTTCTTC. Translated: CASSLAGGPINEQFF. The chain joins TRBV10-1 to TRBJ2-1; 12 bases are a match to TRBD2. This CDR3 spans 15 amino acids. Germline loops: CDR1 WNHNN, CDR2 SYGVQD (reference sequence). With V trimmed by 5 bases and J by 6 bases, 5 bases remained unmatched.

This clonotype occurred many times. V usage is TRBV7-9 and J usage is TRBJ2-1; possibly TRBD1 for D (5 bases). The CDR3 contains 16 residues. The germline CDR1 and CDR2 sequences are SEHNR and FQNEAQ (reference sequence). With 3 bases removed from V and 2 bases from J, the gap between germline ends came to 14 bases. CDR3 sequence reads: CASSFPGAGAYNEQFF. The CDR3 DNA follows: TGTGCCAGCAGCTTCCCTGGGGCAGGTGCCTACAATGAGCAGTTCTTC.

The chain uses TRBV24-1 and TRBJ1-5; D gene ambiguous. The CDR3 runs to 14 residues. Germline CDR1 KGHDR, CDR2 SFDVKD. The V and J ends lost 6 bases and 3 bases respectively, with 11 bases between them. CDR3 loop: CATSKTENNQPQHF. The CDR3 DNA reads as TGTGCCACCAGTAAGACGGAAAACAATCAGCCCCAGCATTTT.

This clonotype was counted many times. This chain links TRBV18 with TRBJ2-7; TRBD2 aligns across 9 bases. The CDR3 totals 13 residues. The germline V gene has CDR1 KGHSH and CDR2 LQKENI. Trimming took 5 bases from V and 7 from J; bases not matched to a gene: 6. CDR3 coding DNA: TGTGCCAGCTCATCGGGACTAGCTGAGGAGCAGTACGTC. Translation: CASSSGLAEEQYV.

The V call is TRBV3-1, the J call TRBJ1-1, with D possibly matching TRBD1 (6 bases). Germline V gene data show CDR1 as LGHDT and CDR2 as YNNKEL (reference sequence). Deletions cut 4 bases from V and 11 bases from J, with 17 bases between. The CDR3 covers 13 residues. The CDR3 coding sequence is TGTGCCAGCAGCCTGGACAGAACAAGACGGGCTTTCTTT. This encodes CASSLDRTRRAFF.

There are many counts of this clonotype. The V call is TRBV7-9, the J call TRBJ2-5, with D unresolved. This CDR3 is 13 amino acids long. Trimming removed 3 bases at V and 0 bases at J, with 5 bases between. Germline V lookup: CDR1 SEHNR, CDR2 FQNEAQ (reference sequence). CDR3 sequence: CASSFLYQETQYF. As DNA, the CDR3 is TGTGCCAGCAGCTTTTTGTACCAAGAGACCCAGTACTTC.

In its sample, this clonotype was seen a few times. The chain employs TRBV20-1 and TRBJ2-5; D not resolved. This CDR3 spans 13 amino acids. Trimming left V 5 bases short and J 3 bases short, with 13 bases between. The germline CDR1 and CDR2 sequences are DFQATT and SNEGSKA (reference sequence). The CDR3 region has the DNA TGCAGTGCTCCCACGACTTGGGAAGAGACCCAGTACTTC. It encodes CSAPTTWEETQYF.

The sample holds many counts of this clonotype. The chain links TRBV6-6 to TRBJ2-5, with D tentatively TRBD1 (6 bases). Germline CDR1 and CDR2: MNHNY and SVGAGI (reference sequence). This CDR3 contains 13 residues. V was trimmed by 5 bases and J by 5 bases, leaving 12 bases between them. The CDR3 sequence is CASSQPDRETQYF. The CDR3 DNA is TGTGCCAGCAGTCAGCCCGACAGGGAGACCCAGTACTTC.

This clonotype was counted many times. The chain is built from TRBV9 and TRBJ2-1; the match to TRBD2 covers 10 bases. Germline CDR1 SGDLS, CDR2 YYNGEE. CDR3 length: 19 amino acids. V dropped 0 bases and J dropped 1; count of bases not matched to a gene: 10. Here the CDR3 reads CASSVAPGGAGGSYNEQFF. The CDR3 bases are TGTGCCAGCAGCGTAGCCCCGGGGGGAGCGGGGGGGTCCTACAATGAGCAGTTCTTC.

This clonotype has at least ten counts. V is TRBV2 and J is TRBJ2-1; D gene ambiguous. V was trimmed by 4 bases and J by 5 bases, leaving 6 bases between them. This CDR3 is 12 amino acids long. The germline CDR1 and CDR2 sequences are SNHLY and FYNNEI. CDR3 DNA: TGTGCCAGCAGTGTTGAAGACAATGAGCAGTTCTTC. Residues: CASSVEDNEQFF.

Ten or more counts support this clonotype. V is TRBV12-3 or TRBV12-4 and J is TRBJ2-1; D not resolved. The CDR3 sequence is 16 residues long. V lost 2 bases, J lost 7 bases, and 18 bases lay in between. CDR3 region: CASSLLGARIRNEQFF. CDR3 coding DNA: TGTGCCAGCAGTTTACTGGGTGCCCGGATTCGGAATGAGCAGTTCTTC.

The table lists this clonotype with many counts. This chain links TRBV5-1 with TRBJ2-3; D uncertain. V lost 1 base and J 1 base, leaving 10 bases between the germline ends. Germline-derived CDR1 and CDR2 are SGHRS and YFSETQ. The CDR3 contains 15 residues. The CDR3 sequence: CASSLQELRTDTQYF. CDR3 DNA: TGCGCCAGCAGCTTGCAGGAACTTCGCACAGATACGCAGTATTTT.

Many counts were recorded for this clonotype. The J gene is TRBJ2-7, the V gene TRBV28, with unresolved D. V shed 6 bases and J shed 3 bases, with 12 bases lying between them. The CDR3 has 13 amino acids. Germline assignment: CDR1 MDHEN and CDR2 SYDVKM. The CDR3 region is CASRLKESYEQYF. DNA for the CDR3: TGTGCCAGCAGGCTCAAGGAGAGCTACGAGCAGTACTTC.

There are many counts of this clonotype. The rearrangement links TRBV6-6 to TRBJ2-1, with no clear D. Germline V gene sequence: CDR1 MNHNY, CDR2 SVGAGI (reference sequence). The ends were cut back, 4 bases at V and 5 bases at J, with 18 bases in the middle. The CDR3 consists of 16 residues. The CDR3 coding sequence is TGTGCCAGCAGTTTCTCCGACTGGCGGCGGAACAATGAGCAGTTCTTC. This gives the protein CASSFSDWRRNNEQFF.

This clonotype was recorded at least ten times. The chain combines TRBV12-3 or TRBV12-4 with TRBJ2-2; 8 bases are a match to TRBD1. The V gene end was trimmed by 6 bases and the J gene end by 5 bases; junction bases not matched to a gene: 8. The CDR3 spans 15 residues. CDR3 loop: CASRAQGARTGELFF. The CDR3 coding sequence is TGTGCCAGCAGGGCCCAGGGGGCAAGAACCGGGGAGCTGTTTTTT.

There are many counts of this clonotype. The gene calls are TRBV12-3 or TRBV12-4 and TRBJ1-5; D ambiguous. The CDR3 consists of 12 residues. Trimming shortened V by 8 bases and J by 1 base, and 6 bases separated the two germline ends. CDR3 region: CASRMSNQPQHF. The CDR3 DNA reads TGTGCCAGCCGTATGAGCAATCAGCCCCAGCATTTT.

In this sample, this clonotype turned up many times. This chain connects TRBV2 to TRBJ2-5; D assignment may be TRBD1 or TRBD2 (6 bases each). V lost 7 bases and J 1 base, leaving 19 bases between the germline ends. The V gene's germline CDR1 is SNHLY and CDR2 FYNNEI. The CDR3 spans 16 residues. CDR3 sequence: CASTGGQDYSQETQYF. In DNA, the CDR3 is TGTGCCAGCACTGGGGGCCAGGACTACTCCCAAGAGACCCAGTACTTC.

This clonotype was seen many times. The V gene is TRBV6-2 or TRBV6-3, the J gene TRBJ2-3; 7 nucleotides line up with TRBD2. Germline CDR1 is MNHEY and CDR2 is SVGEGT. Unmatched junction bases numbered 4, after V lost 7 bases and J lost 0 bases. This CDR3 is built from 14 residues. As DNA, the CDR3 is TGTGCCAGCACGTCTAGCGGAAGCACAGATACGCAGTATTTT. It yields the protein CASTSSGSTDTQYF.

This clonotype was recorded at least ten times. This chain joins TRBV15 and TRBJ2-5; no definite D call. Germline V gene sequence: CDR1 LNHNV, CDR2 YYDKDF (reference sequence). The ends were cut back, 6 bases at V and 5 bases at J, with 13 bases in the middle. The CDR3 loop spans 13 amino acids. The CDR3 DNA is TGTGCCACCAGTTTTGGCCCGCGTGAGACCCAGTACTTC. It encodes CATSFGPRETQYF. The complete variable domain, with remaining parts taken from reference TRBV15 and TRBJ2-5, reads DAMVIQNPRYQVTQFGKPVTLSCSQTLNHNVMYWYQQKSSQAPKLLFHYYDKDFNNEADTPDNFQSRRPNTSFCFLDIRSPGLGDTAMYLCATSFGPRETQYFGPGTRLLVL.